These 2 T cell receptor beta chains originate from one sample sequenced in a study of cytomegalovirus exposure and HLA in healthy donors. The PCR ran on 60 Vbeta and 13 Jbeta primers. TCRdb's table, derived via immunoSEQ multiplex PCR, lists solely in-frame clones and lacks some. Of some 97,000 clones listed, around three quarters were seen once; the top ten hold 3.5% to 5%. Source material: PBMCs. Source of these receptors: a female donor in good health and CMV-seropositive.

The CDR3 here is CASSEGDRFNQPQHF. CDR3 nucleotides: TGTGCCAGCAGTGAAGGTGACAGGTTCAATCAGCCCCAGCATTTT. This sequence joins TRBV6-1 and TRBJ1-5, with a tentative D call TRBD1 (6 bases). V lost 1 base and J lost 3, with 10 bases in between. The CDR3 sequence is 15 residues long. Germline V gene data show CDR1 as MNHNS and CDR2 as SASEGT.

The J gene is TRBJ2-5, the V gene TRBV2, with D tentatively TRBD2 (6 bases). Germline lookup yields CDR1 SNHLY and CDR2 FYNNEI. Trimming pared 8 bases from V and 2 bases from J, leaving 15 bases between. CDR3 length equals 14 residues. DNA for the CDR3: TGTGCCAGCTCGCCGGGGCGGGGACAAGAGACCCAGTACTTC. Translated, it gives CASSPGRGQETQYF.